This passage covers 26 T cell receptor beta chains from one sample sequenced in a study of OX40 agonist ivuxolimab in advanced cancers. Only in-frame clones appear in the TCRdb table, and some are missing; sequencing was by immunoSEQ multiplex PCR. The table lists 150,000 to 190,000 clones, 94% of them singletons, with around 0.31% in the top ten. Sequenced here: CD4+ or CD8+ T cells sorted from blood, sampled in a trial of the OX40 agonist ivuxolimab. These receptors were taken from an adult with an advanced solid tumor such as melanoma, head and neck, liver or kidney cancer.

CDR3 protein: CAWSVPGTDAFF. As DNA, the CDR3 is TGTGCCTGGAGTGTTCCGGGGACGGACGCTTTCTTT. This chain connects TRBV30 to TRBJ1-1, with D possibly being TRBD1 (5 bases). CDR1 is GTSNPN and CDR2 is SVGIG in the germline V gene (reference sequence). This CDR3 spans 12 amino acids. Trimming shortened V by 0 bases and J by 11 bases, and 13 bases separated the two germline ends.

V and J are TRBV7-9 and TRBJ2-3; TRBD1 matches at 10 bases. This CDR3 region has 16 residues. V trimming: 4 bases; J trimming: 2 bases; junction bases outside the gene matches: 6. The germline V gene has CDR1 SEHNR and CDR2 FQNEAQ (reference sequence). The CDR3: CASSSRDRGFTDTQYF. CDR3 coding DNA: TGTGCCAGCAGCTCCCGGGACAGGGGCTTCACAGATACGCAGTATTTT.

A single count supports this clone. The V gene is TRBV7-2, the J gene TRBJ2-6; 8 bases map to TRBD1. The length of the CDR3 is 16 residues. The germline gives CDR1 SGHTA, CDR2 FQGNSA. V shed 5 bases and J 2 bases; nucleotides not matched to a gene: 5. The chain's CDR3 is CASSQGALAGANVLTF. In nucleotides, the CDR3 is TGTGCCAGCAGCCAGGGGGCACTAGCTGGGGCCAACGTCCTGACTTTC.

The rearrangement links TRBV27 to TRBJ2-1, with 9 nucleotides matching TRBD1. The CDR3 extends over 15 amino acids. Germline V gene lookup returns CDR1 MNHEY and CDR2 SMNVEV (reference sequence). V dropped 7 bases and J dropped 5; count of bases not matched to a gene: 9. CDR3 sequence (DNA): TGTGCCAGCACCTCCGGGACAGGGATAAACAATGAGCAGTTCTTC. Residues: CASTSGTGINNEQFF.

The chain carries TRBV27 and TRBJ1-3; D gene uncertain. V lost 3 bases and J 0 bases, leaving 9 bases between the germline ends. There are 15 residues in the CDR3. Germline CDR1 reads MNHEY; CDR2 reads SMNVEV (reference sequence). The chain's CDR3 is CASSFSGSSGNTIYF. CDR3 bases: TGTGCCAGCAGTTTCTCTGGTTCCTCTGGAAACACCATATATTTT.

The chain combines TRBV7-6 with TRBJ1-5; D remains ambiguous. The germline V gene encodes CDR1 SGHVS and CDR2 FNYEAQ. The V end was cut by 1 base, the J end by 0 bases, with 10 bases between. This CDR3 has 16 amino acids. DNA for the CDR3: TGTGCCAGCAGCTTAGAGGCAGATCATAGCAATCAGCCCCAGCATTTT. Translation gives CASSLEADHSNQPQHF.

The V gene is TRBV9, the J gene TRBJ1-3, with a weak D call TRBD1 (6 bases). This CDR3 has 15 residues. The germline V gene encodes CDR1 SGDLS and CDR2 YYNGEE. Trimming left V 4 bases short and J 8 bases short, with 19 bases between. This chain's CDR3 is CASSPSGAGPDTIYF. CDR3 coding DNA: TGTGCCAGCAGCCCCTCGGGGGCAGGGCCCGACACCATATATTTT.

The chain joins TRBV5-1 to TRBJ1-2; no firm D call. The CDR3 runs to 14 residues. Germline CDR1 SGHRS, CDR2 YFSETQ. Trimming removed 0 bases from V and 4 bases from J, with 10 bases in between. CDR3 in amino acids: CASSLAADSYGYTF. In DNA form, the CDR3 reads TGCGCCAGCAGCTTGGCCGCAGACTCCTATGGCTACACCTTC.

This chain connects TRBV10-3 to TRBJ2-1, with a weak D call TRBD2 (6 bases). Looked up from germline, CDR1 is ENHRY and CDR2 is SYGVKD. This CDR3 spans 12 amino acids. V lost 10 bases to trimming and J lost 3 bases, with 10 bases between them. CDR3 DNA sequence: TGTGCCACCGGGACTTACTACAATGAGCAGTTCTTC. Translating it yields CATGTYYNEQFF.

This clone occurred a few times. CDR3 amino acids: CASSVGVSVWDTYYGYTF. The CDR3 coding sequence is TGTGCCAGCAGCGTAGGTGTGAGTGTGTGGGACACCTATTATGGCTACACCTTC. The chain uses TRBV9 and TRBJ1-2; tentatively, D is TRBD1 (6 bases). Germline CDR1 reads SGDLS; CDR2 reads YYNGEE. The CDR3 contains 18 residues. V shed 0 bases and J shed 5 bases, with 23 bases lying between them.

This chain connects TRBV18 to TRBJ2-3; 7 bases are a match to TRBD1. Germline V gene sequence: CDR1 KGHSH, CDR2 LQKENI. V shed 3 bases, J shed 6 bases, and the junction held 9 bases outside the gene matches. This CDR3 region has 15 residues. DNA for the CDR3: TGTGCCAGCTCACCTTATGAGGGGGCAAAGGATACGCAGTATTTT. It yields the protein CASSPYEGAKDTQYF. The variable domain in full, with the rest retrieved from reference TRBV18 and TRBJ2-3, is NAGVMQNPRHLVRRRGQEARLRCSPMKGHSHVYWYRQLPEEGLKFMVYLQKENIIDESGMPKERFSAEFPKEGPSILRIQQVVRGDSAAYFCASSPYEGAKDTQYFGPGTRLTVL.

The rearrangement links TRBV7-2 to TRBJ2-7; no firm D call. The CDR3 extends over 15 amino acids. Per germline, CDR1 SGHTA and CDR2 FQGNSA. Deletions cut 5 bases from V and 2 bases from J, with 16 bases between. The chain's CDR3 is CASSPAQQSPYEQYF. The CDR3 DNA reads TGTGCCAGCAGCCCCGCACAGCAGAGCCCCTACGAGCAGTACTTC.

This clone was seen a handful of times. Here the CDR3 DNA reads TGTGCCAGCAGCTTTGGGGCGGGCGGTCCGCAGTTCTTC. It yields the protein CASSFGAGGPQFF. V gene TRBV7-2 combines with J gene TRBJ2-1; D is possibly TRBD1 or TRBD2 (5 bases each). Germline-derived CDR1 and CDR2 are SGHTA and FQGNSA. V was pared by 3 bases and J by 12 bases, with 15 bases between. The CDR3 is 13 residues long.

The chain uses TRBV7-3 and TRBJ2-3; D perhaps matches TRBD2 (5 bases). Trimming removed 1 base from V and 4 bases from J, with 9 bases in between. The CDR3 extends over 14 amino acids. In germline, CDR1 is SGHTA, CDR2 FQGTGA. CDR3 loop: CASSLSRGADTQYF. The CDR3 nucleotides are TGTGCCAGCAGCTTAAGTCGGGGTGCAGATACGCAGTATTTT.

V is TRBV5-4 and J is TRBJ2-3; TRBD2 matches 9 bases. The CDR3 has 15 residues. The germline CDR1 and CDR2 sequences are SGHNT and YYREEE (reference sequence). With V trimmed by 1 base and J by 2 bases, 2 bases remained unmatched. The CDR3 region has the DNA TGTGCCAGCAGCTTGCCTAGCGGGGCCACAGATACGCAGTATTTT. Translated, it gives CASSLPSGATDTQYF.

This rearrangement joins TRBV7-9 to TRBJ1-5, with TRBD1 as a possible D gene (6 bases). Trimming took off 5 bases at V and 9 bases at J, with 17 bases between the two ends. The CDR3 sequence is 14 residues long. CDR1 and CDR2 (germline): SEHNR, FQNEAQ (reference sequence). This chain's CDR3 is CASSPGQWGPPQHF. In nucleotides, the CDR3 is TGTGCCAGCAGCCCCGGCCAGTGGGGGCCGCCCCAGCATTTT. Full variable domain (missing parts from reference TRBV7-9 and TRBJ1-5): DTGVSQNPRHKITKRGQNVTFRCDPISEHNRLYWYRQTLGQGPEFLTYFQNEAQLEKSRLLSDRFSAERPKGSFSTLEIQRTEQGDSAMYLCASSPGQWGPPQHFGDGTRLSIL.

Here the CDR3 DNA reads TGCGCCAGCCTAATGGACAGGTACAATGACGAGCAGTACTTC. It codes for CASLMDRYNDEQYF. This chain joins TRBV5-1 and TRBJ2-7, with 7 bases matching TRBD1. The trim removed 7 bases at V and 5 bases at J, leaving 12 bases unmatched. CDR1 SGHRS and CDR2 YFSETQ come from the germline V gene. The CDR3 covers 14 residues.

J is TRBJ2-7 and V is TRBV10-1; D gene ambiguous. V lost 5 bases, J lost 7 bases, and 15 bases lay in between. Germline assignment: CDR1 WNHNN and CDR2 SYGVQD (reference sequence). CDR3 size: 13 residues. The CDR3 sequence: CASSSQILGEQYF. In DNA, the CDR3 is TGCGCCAGCAGTTCCCAGATACTTGGGGAGCAGTACTTC.

The chain couples TRBV15 to TRBJ2-3, with TRBD1 identical over 8 bases. From germline, CDR1 is LNHNV and CDR2 YYDKDF (reference sequence). CDR3 length equals 17 residues. Trimming at V came to 1 base and at J to 3 bases, leaving 9 bases not matched to a gene. The CDR3 coding sequence is TGTGCCACCAGCAGAGTGTGGACAGGGAGTTTTACAGATACGCAGTATTTT. This gives the protein CATSRVWTGSFTDTQYF.

The chain uses TRBV7-2 and TRBJ2-5; no reliable D call. Germline CDR1 is SGHTA and CDR2 is FQGNSA. This CDR3 spans 14 amino acids. V lost 5 bases to trimming and J lost 0 bases, with 10 bases between them. The CDR3 region is CASSQTRDQETQYF. The CDR3 DNA reads as TGTGCCAGCAGCCAGACCCGGGACCAAGAGACCCAGTACTTC.

This clone was counted once. The CDR3 bases are TGTGCCAGCAGTTACGGAGTCTATGGCTACACCTTC. Encoded protein: CASSYGVYGYTF. This rearrangement joins TRBV6-5 to TRBJ1-2, with no clear D. This CDR3 region has 12 residues. Germline CDR1 reads MNHEY; CDR2 reads SVGAGI. V was shortened by 2 bases and J by 4 bases, with 5 bases between the two germline ends.

The chain combines TRBV7-9 with TRBJ1-4; D is unclear. The V gene's germline CDR1 is SEHNR and CDR2 FQNEAQ (reference sequence). This CDR3 is built from 15 residues. Trimming stripped 5 bases from V and 8 bases from J, with 18 bases between. CDR3: CASSRVGSRQEKLFF. As DNA, the CDR3 is TGTGCCAGCAGCCGTGTTGGTTCCCGGCAGGAAAAACTGTTTTTT.

The chain recombines TRBV18 with TRBJ1-5; 7 nucleotides match TRBD1. Germline V gives CDR1 KGHSH, CDR2 LQKENI. The CDR3 covers 15 residues. After removal of 3 bases from V and 6 bases from J, the junction contained 8 bases not matched to a gene. The CDR3 DNA sequence: TGTGCCAGCTCACCGGATAAGCAGGGGGGTCAGCCCCAGCATTTT. As protein: CASSPDKQGGQPQHF.

The chain combines TRBV11-2 with TRBJ2-1, with 9 bases identical to TRBD2. There are 16 residues in the CDR3. Trimming took 5 bases from V and 0 from J; bases not matched to a gene: 5. CDR1 is SGHAT, CDR2 FQNNGV, per germline. CDR3 residues: CASSKRGDSSYNEQFF. The CDR3 DNA follows: TGTGCCAGCAGCAAGCGGGGGGATTCCTCCTACAATGAGCAGTTCTTC. The full variable domain, in which reference TRBV11-2 and TRBJ2-1 provide the parts outside the CDR3, is EAGVAQSPRYKIIEKRQSVAFWCNPISGHATLYWYQQILGQGPKLLIQFQNNGVVDDSQLPKDRFSAERLKGVDSTLKIQPAKLEDSAVYLCASSKRGDSSYNEQFFGPGTRLTVL.

The V gene is TRBV30, the J gene TRBJ1-3; D might be TRBD1 (5 bases). There are 15 residues in the CDR3. Trimming removed 2 bases from V and 4 bases from J, with 15 bases in between. Germline assignment: CDR1 GTSNPN and CDR2 SVGIG (reference sequence). As DNA, the CDR3 is TGTGCCTGGAGTTCAGCCGGGACGCTAGGAAACACCATATATTTT. It translates to CAWSSAGTLGNTIYF.

This clone has just one count. This sequence joins TRBV6-1 and TRBJ2-4; no definite D call. Germline values: CDR1 MNHNS, CDR2 SASEGT. The CDR3 sequence is 13 residues long. The V end was cut by 6 bases, the J end by 6 bases, with 12 bases between. The CDR3 DNA reads TGTGCCAGCAGCGCGAGAGGCCTAAACATTCAGTACTTC. Residues: CASSARGLNIQYF.